This entry lists 24 T cell receptor beta chains sequenced from one sample in a study of blood T cell repertoires in COVID-19. Profiling relied on immunoSEQ multiplex PCR, and the TCRdb table lists in-frame clones only, not all of them. The repertoire holds more than 150,000 clones, with roughly 80% as singletons. Material: peripheral blood. These receptors were collected from a man in his sixties with acute or convalescent COVID-19.

This chain links TRBV19 with TRBJ1-3; the match to TRBD1 covers 8 bases. V was clipped by 7 bases and J by 0 bases; unmatched bases: 8. Germline V gene sequence: CDR1 LNHDA, CDR2 SQIVND (reference sequence). This CDR3 is 16 amino acids long. In DNA, the CDR3 is TGTGCCAGTACCCAGGGGGCATACGACTCTGGAAACACCATATATTTT. Translating it yields CASTQGAYDSGNTIYF.

The V call is TRBV6-1, the J call TRBJ1-2; 9 bases map to TRBD1. The CDR3 length is 15 residues. Germline values: CDR1 MNHNS, CDR2 SASEGT. Losses at the gene ends were 0 bases for V and 2 bases for J; bases not matched to a gene: 1. The CDR3 sequence: CASSEAGTGNYGYTF. DNA of the CDR3: TGTGCCAGCAGTGAAGCCGGGACAGGGAACTATGGCTACACCTTC.

This clone showed up many times. The V call is TRBV28, the J call TRBJ2-7; weak D call: TRBD2 (6 bases). The CDR3 contains 14 residues. Germline CDR1 reads MDHEN; CDR2 reads SYDVKM. Trimming left V 5 bases short and J 3 bases short, with 14 bases between. The CDR3: CASSPPGVYYEQYF. The CDR3 DNA reads as TGTGCCAGCAGTCCCCCGGGGGTTTACTACGAGCAGTACTTC.

The rearrangement joins TRBV2 to TRBJ2-7, with 9 bases aligning to TRBD2. Per the germline V gene, CDR1 is SNHLY and CDR2 is FYNNEI. CDR3 length: 15 amino acids. V gave up 1 base and J gave up 1 base; unmatched junction bases: 2. The CDR3 DNA sequence: TGTGCCAGCAGTGAAGGGCTAGCGGGGTCCTACGAGCAGTACTTC. This translates into CASSEGLAGSYEQYF.

In regard to this clone: Other DNA sequences in the same sample also yield this CDR3. J is TRBJ1-5 and V is TRBV5-5; 8 nucleotides match TRBD1. The CDR3 length is 14 residues. From germline, CDR1 is SGHKS and CDR2 YYEKEE (reference sequence). The V gene end was trimmed by 4 bases and the J gene end by 2 bases; junction bases not matched to a gene: 2. CDR3 in amino acids: CASSPDRGNQPQHF. CDR3 coding DNA: TGTGCCAGCAGCCCGGACAGGGGCAATCAGCCCCAGCATTTT.

This clone was counted once. The genes are TRBV15 and TRBJ1-3; tentatively, D is TRBD1 (6 bases). V shed 0 bases and J shed 2 bases, with 8 bases lying between them. This CDR3 spans 15 amino acids. From germline, CDR1 is LNHNV and CDR2 YYDKDF (reference sequence). The CDR3: CATSREQGPGNTIYF. For the CDR3, the DNA is TGTGCCACCAGCAGAGAACAGGGTCCTGGAAACACCATATATTTT. Using reference TRBV15 and TRBJ1-3 for the parts outside the CDR3, the full variable domain is DAMVIQNPRYQVTQFGKPVTLSCSQTLNHNVMYWYQQKSSQAPKLLFHYYDKDFNNEADTPDNFQSRRPNTSFCFLDIRSPGLGDTAMYLCATSREQGPGNTIYFGEGSWLTVV.

This chain links TRBV10-3 with TRBJ2-7, with 9 bases matching TRBD1. Germline lookup yields CDR1 ENHRY and CDR2 SYGVKD. CDR3 length: 14 amino acids. J gave up 4 bases and V 10 bases, and 11 bases lay outside the gene matches. CDR3 DNA sequence: TGTGCCACCTTTGGACAGGGGAGAAGTTACGAGCAGTACTTC. This sequence encodes CATFGQGRSYEQYF.

V is TRBV7-3 and J is TRBJ2-7; 10 positions agree with TRBD1. V lost 3 bases and J lost 0; bases outside the gene matches: 2. This CDR3 is built from 15 residues. The germline V gene has CDR1 SGHTA and CDR2 FQGTGA. CDR3 sequence: CASSLGTGVSYEQYF. CDR3 DNA: TGTGCCAGCAGCTTGGGGACAGGGGTCTCCTACGAGCAGTACTTC.

This clone occurred a few times. The rearrangement links TRBV5-4 to TRBJ2-1, with 10 bases lining up with TRBD2. V shed 3 bases and J 2 bases; nucleotides not matched to a gene: 5. Germline V gene data show CDR1 as SGHNT and CDR2 as YYREEE (reference sequence). The CDR3 is 16 amino acids. CDR3 DNA sequence: TGTGCCAGCAGCTCCCCCCTAGCGGGAGCCTACAATGAGCAGTTCTTC. This sequence encodes CASSSPLAGAYNEQFF.

This chain uses TRBV15 with TRBJ2-3; D call uncertain. V shed 1 base and J shed 8 bases, with 10 bases lying between them. This CDR3 comprises 13 residues. Germline V lookup: CDR1 LNHNV, CDR2 YYDKDF (reference sequence). CDR3 bases: TGTGCCACCAGCAGAGTCGACAAGTCTACGCAGTATTTT. Encoded protein: CATSRVDKSTQYF.

V gene TRBV12-5 combines with J gene TRBJ1-4; no reliable D call. CDR3 size: 14 residues. Trimming stripped 1 base from V and 4 bases from J, with 7 bases between. CDR1 is LGHNT and CDR2 is FRNRAP in the germline V gene. CDR3 loop: CASGLGRLNEKLFF. In nucleotides, the CDR3 is TGTGCTAGTGGTTTGGGCAGGCTTAATGAAAAACTGTTTTTT.

V and J are TRBV6-6 and TRBJ2-2; no reliable D call. The CDR3 has 11 residues. V lost 8 bases, J lost 4 bases, and 5 bases lay in between. Germline CDR1 is MNHNY and CDR2 is SVGAGI (reference sequence). The CDR3 nucleotides read TGTGCCAGCTTGAGCACCGGGGAGCTGTTTTTT. Encoded protein: CASLSTGELFF.

About this clone: This CDR3 is also generated by other DNA sequences in the sample. V gene TRBV5-6 combines with J gene TRBJ1-3; 8 bases map to TRBD1. The CDR3 is 18 residues long. Unmatched junction bases numbered 15, after V lost 3 bases and J lost 4 bases. Germline CDR1 is SGHDT and CDR2 is YYEEEE. This CDR3 is CASSWRVPGGTPGNTIYF. CDR3 in DNA: TGTGCCAGCAGCTGGAGGGTTCCAGGGGGCACTCCCGGAAACACCATATATTTT.

V is TRBV7-9 and J is TRBJ2-1; D is unclear. V dropped 5 bases and J dropped 4 bases, with 15 bases sitting between them. Germline CDR1 and CDR2: SEHNR and FQNEAQ (reference sequence). The CDR3 has 15 amino acids. In nucleotides, the CDR3 is TGTGCCAGCAGCGCCGCTGGCTCGGGTTACAATGAGCAGTTCTTC. This translates into CASSAAGSGYNEQFF.

This rearrangement joins TRBV19 to TRBJ1-2; 10 bases fit TRBD1. Looked up from germline, CDR1 is LNHDA and CDR2 is SQIVND (reference sequence). CDR3 length: 13 residues. V lost 3 bases and J lost 6; bases outside the gene matches: 1. DNA for the CDR3: TGTGCCAGTAGTATGGGGACAGGGGATGGCTACACCTTC. Translating gives CASSMGTGDGYTF.

The V gene is TRBV7-6, the J gene TRBJ2-7; 9 nucleotides line up with TRBD1. Looked up from germline, CDR1 is SGHVS and CDR2 is FNYEAQ. The CDR3 totals 13 residues. J was trimmed by 7 bases and V by 5 bases; bases with no gene match: 6. In nucleotides, the CDR3 is TGTGCCAGCAGCATGGGACAGGGTGGAGAGCAGTACTTC. The encoded protein is CASSMGQGGEQYF. Full variable domain (missing parts from reference TRBV7-6 and TRBJ2-7): GAGVSQSPRYKVTKRGQDVALRCDPISGHVSLYWYRQALGQGPEFLTYFNYEAQQDKSGLPNDRFSAERPEGSISTLTIQRTEQRDSAMYRCASSMGQGGEQYFGPGTRLTVT.

This chain links TRBV3-1 (or the pseudogene TRBV3-2) with TRBJ2-7; 9 nucleotides agree with TRBD2. CDR1 is LGHDT, CDR2 YNNKEL, per germline (reference sequence). CDR3 length: 13 residues. The chain's CDR3 is CAGGSSGVYEQYF. The CDR3 bases are TGTGCTGGCGGGTCTAGCGGGGTCTACGAGCAGTACTTC.

The V and J genes are TRBV2 and TRBJ1-6; D may be TRBD1 (6 bases). CDR1 is SNHLY, CDR2 FYNNEI, per germline. V was shortened by 4 bases and J by 8 bases, with 12 bases between the two germline ends. The CDR3 consists of 14 residues. The CDR3 bases are TGTGCCAGCAGTGCCCAGGGGATCCATTCACCCCTCCACTTT. Translating it yields CASSAQGIHSPLHF. Drawing the rest from reference TRBV2 and TRBJ1-6, the complete variable domain is EPEVTQTPSHQVTQMGQEVILRCVPISNHLYFYWYRQILGQKVEFLVSFYNNEISEKSEIFDDQFSVERPDGSNFTLKIRSTKLEDSAMYFCASSAQGIHSPLHFGNGTRLTVT.

V gene TRBV15 combines with J gene TRBJ2-7; TRBD1 matches 10 bases. Trimming cost V 3 bases and J 4 bases; bases outside gene matches: 3. The length of the CDR3 is 14 residues. CDR1 is LNHNV and CDR2 is YYDKDF in the germline V gene (reference sequence). The CDR3 here is CATSRGQGFYEQYF. CDR3 DNA: TGTGCCACCAGCAGGGGACAGGGGTTTTACGAGCAGTACTTC.

This clone was observed a handful of times. The chain couples TRBV18 to TRBJ1-4; D possibly corresponds to TRBD1 (5 bases). The CDR3 spans 15 residues. Between the trimmed V and J ends, which lost 4 bases and 8 bases, there was a span of 17 bases. Germline lookup yields CDR1 KGHSH and CDR2 LQKENI. The CDR3 protein is CASSHPGGGGEKLFF. The CDR3, as DNA: TGTGCCAGCTCACACCCTGGGGGGGGTGGGGAAAAACTGTTTTTT.

This clone was recorded once. CDR3 in amino acids: CASSEAPGETQYF. CDR3 DNA: TGTGCCAGCAGCGAGGCCCCGGGAGAGACCCAGTACTTC. The chain joins TRBV9 to TRBJ2-5; D gene unclear. Germline V gene data show CDR1 as SGDLS and CDR2 as YYNGEE. Between the trimmed V and J ends, which lost 3 bases and 4 bases, there was a span of 10 bases. The CDR3 is 13 amino acids.

This clone was picked up a small number of times. V gene TRBV7-2 combines with J gene TRBJ1-6; a weak D match, TRBD1 (6 bases). This CDR3 has 18 residues. The germline V gene has CDR1 SGHTA and CDR2 FQGNSA. Trimming took off 4 bases at V and 0 bases at J, with 16 bases between the two ends. The chain's CDR3 is CASSSALGQLSYNSPLHF. CDR3 nucleotides: TGTGCCAGCAGCTCCGCCCTCGGACAGCTCTCCTATAATTCACCCCTCCACTTT.

The chain links TRBV5-1 to TRBJ2-1; possibly TRBD2 for D (6 bases). V was clipped by 1 base and J by 5 bases, with 16 bases between them. Per the germline V gene, CDR1 is SGHRS and CDR2 is YFSETQ. This CDR3 is built from 16 residues. This CDR3 reads CASSLSTSWVNNEQFF. CDR3 nucleotides: TGCGCCAGCAGCTTGTCTACTAGCTGGGTAAACAATGAGCAGTTCTTC.

CDR3 sequence (DNA): TGTGCCACCAGCAGACTCCGGACTAGCGGATCCACCGGGGAGCTGTTTTTT. Protein: CATSRLRTSGSTGELFF. The chain joins TRBV15 to TRBJ2-2, with 10 bases fitting TRBD2. Germline-derived CDR1 and CDR2 are LNHNV and YYDKDF (reference sequence). Germline trimming cut 2 bases from V and 4 bases from J; bases unmatched to any gene: 7. CDR3 size: 17 residues.